The rows below give T cell receptor beta chains drawn from one sample of a study of shared clonotypes between healthy human individuals. Only in-frame clones appear in the TCRdb table, and some are missing; sequencing was by immunoSEQ multiplex PCR. Found here are about 380,000 clones, about 96% of them singletons; the top ten hold 0.32%. The material sequenced was memory CD8+ T cells sorted from blood. These receptors originate from a man younger than 45 in good health. CDR3s include the opening cysteine and the closing phenylalanine or tryptophan. A D gene is named only where the DNA matches it firmly. Size tells how often a clone was seen (once, few, many) or the class of an expanded clone, and some rows leave it out.

abundance	d_gene	v_gene	j_gene	CDR3aa	CDR3nt
.	.	TRBV7-2	TRBJ2-7	CASNRGQPIYEQYF	TGTGCCAGCAACCGCGGACAGCCTATCTACGAGCAGTACTTC
.	.	TRBV5-4	TRBJ1-1	CASSLQGDSAEAFF	TGTGCCAGCAGCTTACAGGGCGATTCGGCTGAAGCTTTCTTT
once	.	TRBV5-1	TRBJ2-7	CASRGEQYF	TGCGCCAGCAGGGGCGAGCAGTACTTC
.	.	TRBV6-1	TRBJ1-2	CASSEVVGDGYTF	TGTGCCAGCAGTGAGGTAGTTGGGGACGGCTACACCTTC
once	.	TRBV4-1	TRBJ2-7	CASSQSLWYEQYF	TGCGCCAGCAGCCAATCATTGTGGTACGAGCAGTACTTC
.	.	TRBV18	TRBJ2-3	CASSPPSTDTQYF	TGTGCCAGCTCACCACCTTCTACAGATACGCAGTATTTT
.	.	TRBV11-1	TRBJ2-2	CASSFTRINTGELFF	TGTGCCAGCAGCTTTACACGGATTAACACCGGGGAGCTGTTTTTT
.	.	TRBV21-1	TRBJ2-7	CASSKGRLGDRVEQYF	TGTGCCAGCAGCAAAGGGAGGCTGGGGGACAGGGTTGAGCAGTACTTC
.	.	TRBV21-1	TRBJ1-2	CASSKNGAPGGNYGYTF	TGTGCCAGCAGCAAGAATGGAGCTCCTGGGGGAAACTATGGCTACACCTTC
.	.	TRBV18	TRBJ2-7	CASSPGEYEQYF	TGTGCCAGCTCACCAGGGGAGTACGAGCAGTACTTC
.	.	TRBV7-8	TRBJ1-1	CASSLGPAILF	TGTGCCAGCAGCTTAGGGCCGGCGATACTCTTT
.	TRBD1	TRBV7-9	TRBJ2-6	CASSPYQGAGANVLTF	TGTGCCAGCAGCCCGTACCAGGGGGCTGGGGCCAACGTCCTGACTTTC
.	TRBD2	TRBV10-2	TRBJ2-1	CASSSPSGRLHEQFF	TGCGCCAGCAGCTCTCCTAGCGGGAGGTTGCATGAGCAGTTCTTC
.	.	TRBV7-2	TRBJ2-3	CASSLVYARGWGYTDTQYF	TGTGCCAGCAGCTTAGTGTACGCCCGAGGTTGGGGATACACAGATACGCAGTATTTT
.	.	TRBV6-5	TRBJ1-1	CASSYQGRVSEAFF	TGTGCCAGCAGTTACCAGGGGAGGGTGTCTGAAGCTTTCTTT
once	.	TRBV6-5	TRBJ1-3	CASSYSKSSGNTIYF	TGTGCCAGCAGTTACTCGAAATCCTCTGGAAACACCATATATTTT
.	.	TRBV2	TRBJ2-1	CASSESSSYNEQFF	TGTGCCAGTTCCGAGTCTAGCTCCTACAATGAGCAGTTCTTC
.	TRBD2	TRBV13	TRBJ2-7	CASSFRGLAGYEQYF	TGTGCCAGCAGCTTTCGGGGACTAGCTGGGTACGAGCAGTACTTC
once	.	TRBV5-6	TRBJ1-3	CASSLGGFGNTIYF	TGTGCCAGCAGCTTAGGGGGATTCGGAAACACCATATATTTT
.	TRBD2	TRBV15	TRBJ2-1	CATSRDLSGRRVYNEQFF	TGTGCCACCAGCAGAGATTTAAGCGGGAGACGCGTCTACAATGAGCAGTTCTTC
.	TRBD2	TRBV30	TRBJ2-1	CAWRRATSGSYNEQFF	TGTGCCTGGAGGAGAGCGACTAGCGGATCCTACAATGAGCAGTTCTTC
.	.	TRBV28	TRBJ1-2	CASSPPLYSSEGYGYTF	TGTGCCAGCAGTCCACCACTCTACAGTTCGGAGGGCTATGGCTACACCTTC
few	.	TRBV7-9	TRBJ2-7	CASSLDSSYEQYF	TGTGCCAGCAGCTTAGACAGCTCCTACGAGCAGTACTTC
.	.	TRBV7-2	TRBJ1-5	CASSLLGGPYSNQPQHF	TGTGCCAGCAGCTTATTGGGGGGGCCCTATAGCAATCAGCCCCAGCATTTT
.	.	TRBV6-1	TRBJ1-5	CASSEASNQPQHF	TGTGCCAGCAGTGAAGCCAGCAATCAGCCCCAGCATTTT
.	TRBD2	TRBV5-1	TRBJ2-2	CASSLLAGGPGELFF	TGCGCCAGCAGCTTACTAGCGGGAGGGCCCGGGGAGCTGTTTTTT
.	TRBD2	TRBV19	TRBJ2-3	CASSSLAGGYTDTQYF	TGTGCCAGTAGCTCGTTGGCGGGAGGGTACACAGATACGCAGTATTTT
.	TRBD2	TRBV7-2	TRBJ2-3	CASSLVGLAGDTQYF	TGTGCCAGCAGCTTAGTTGGACTAGCGGGAGATACGCAGTATTTT
.	.	TRBV5-4	TRBJ2-5	CASNPGPGWETQYF	TGTGCCAGCAACCCGGGCCCGGGGTGGGAGACCCAGTACTTC
.	TRBD2	TRBV15	TRBJ2-5	CATSRGTSGREETQYF	TGTGCCACCAGCAGAGGGACTAGCGGGAGGGAGGAGACCCAGTACTTC
.	.	TRBV5-8	TRBJ1-5	CASSPALQGRGQPQHF	TGTGCCAGCAGCCCTGCCCTACAGGGAAGGGGACAGCCCCAGCATTTT